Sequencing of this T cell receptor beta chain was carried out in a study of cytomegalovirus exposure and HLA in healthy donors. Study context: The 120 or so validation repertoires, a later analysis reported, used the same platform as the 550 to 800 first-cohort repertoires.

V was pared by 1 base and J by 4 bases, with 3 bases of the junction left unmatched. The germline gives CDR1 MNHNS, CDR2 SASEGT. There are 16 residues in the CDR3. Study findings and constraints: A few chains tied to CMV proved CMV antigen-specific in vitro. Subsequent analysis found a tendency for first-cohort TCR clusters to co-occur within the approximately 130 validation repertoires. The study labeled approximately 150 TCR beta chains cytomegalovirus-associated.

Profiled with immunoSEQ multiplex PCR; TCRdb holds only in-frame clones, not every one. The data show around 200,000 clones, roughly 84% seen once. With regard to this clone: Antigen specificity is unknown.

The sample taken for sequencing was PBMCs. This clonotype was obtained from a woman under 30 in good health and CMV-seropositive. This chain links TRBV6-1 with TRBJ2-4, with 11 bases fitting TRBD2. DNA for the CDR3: TGTGCCAGCAGTGAAGTCCCTAGCGGGGGGAAAAACATTCAGTACTTC. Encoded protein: CASSEVPSGGKNIQYF.